The 8 T cell receptor beta chains in this list originate from one sample, sequenced in a study of blood T cells in healthy people across ages. With a J-beta primer mix and a sample-barcoded 5' primer, a second PCR ran 7 to 11 cycles. TCRdb recomputed calls from the 5' RACE reads with MiXCR, one row per CDR3 protein. This table has some 1,500,000 distinct CDR3 sequences, roughly 43% appearing once. The sample was blood. The receptors originated from a woman between 18 and 29 years old in good health.

The chain combines TRBV7-2 with TRBJ2-7, with D perhaps matching TRBD2 (6 bases). Trimming cost V 0 bases and J 2 bases, with 14 bases left between them. The CDR3 spans 16 residues. Per germline, CDR1 SGHTA and CDR2 FQGNSA. CDR3: CASSLATGTPAYEQYF. The DNA for the CDR3 is TGTGCCAGCAGCTTAGCAACCGGGACTCCAGCCTACGAGCAGTACTTC.

This clonotype was counted a few times. V gene TRBV6-5 combines with J gene TRBJ2-7, with 7 bases fitting TRBD2. This CDR3 region has 15 residues. The germline CDR1 and CDR2 sequences are MNHEY and SVGAGI. With 6 bases clipped from V and 2 bases from J, the junction kept 10 bases outside the gene matches. CDR3 sequence: CASSHLGGTTYEQYF. The CDR3 nucleotides are TGTGCCAGCAGCCACCTCGGGGGGACCACCTACGAGCAGTACTTC.

This clonotype was seen only a few times. This sequence joins TRBV12-3 or TRBV12-4 and TRBJ1-4; a weak D match, TRBD1 (5 bases). CDR3 length equals 17 residues. V lost 1 base, J lost 0 bases, and 12 bases lay in between. CDR3 DNA sequence: TGTGCCAGCAGTTTAGAATGGACATCTGCAACTAATGAAAAACTGTTTTTT. Residues: CASSLEWTSATNEKLFF.

The table lists this clonotype with a few counts. The chain couples TRBV7-9 to TRBJ2-5; tentative D call: TRBD1 (5 bases). V shed 0 bases and J shed 2 bases, with 10 bases lying between them. CDR3 length equals 15 residues. Germline V gene lookup returns CDR1 SEHNR and CDR2 FQNEAQ (reference sequence). CDR3 DNA sequence: TGTGCCAGCAGCTTAGCCGCAGGGTCGCAAGAGACCCAGTACTTC. Translated: CASSLAAGSQETQYF.

This clonotype was counted between two and nine times. The chain joins TRBV14 to TRBJ2-3; D remains ambiguous. Germline lookup yields CDR1 SGHDN and CDR2 FVKESK. V lost 0 bases and J lost 2, with 9 bases in between. This CDR3 region has 15 residues. DNA of the CDR3: TGTGCCAGCAGCCAAGAGAAGCCTGACACAGATACGCAGTATTTT. It specifies CASSQEKPDTDTQYF.

The rearrangement links TRBV20-1 to TRBJ1-4; D uncertain. The CDR3 contains 12 residues. V lost 2 bases and J 8 bases, leaving 9 bases between the germline ends. From germline, CDR1 is DFQATT and CDR2 SNEGSKA (reference sequence). CDR3 nucleotide sequence: TGCAGTGCTAGATGGGTGGACGAAAAACTGTTTTTT. Its translation is CSARWVDEKLFF.

A remark on this clonotype: One end of the junction does not line up with germline, which may come from a read error. The J gene is TRBJ2-1, the V gene TRBV5-1; no firm D call. The CDR3 totals 15 residues. The V gene's germline CDR1 is SGHRS and CDR2 YFSETQ. Here the CDR3 reads CASSSSGPGYNEQVF. In nucleotides, the CDR3 is TGCGCCAGCAGCTCCTCGGGCCCTGGGTACAATGAGCAGGTCTTC.

The chain combines TRBV20-1 with TRBJ1-1; the D is unclear. The CDR3 covers 14 residues. Germline-derived CDR1 and CDR2 are DFQATT and SNEGSKA (reference sequence). Trimming cost V 0 bases and J 1 base, with 9 bases left between them. The CDR3 nucleotides read TGCAGTGCTAGAGATCGGTGGAGGAACACTGAAGCTTTCTTT. Amino acid sequence: CSARDRWRNTEAFF.